A selection of T cell receptor beta chains follows, all from one sample in a study of T cell changes during pregnancy in multiple sclerosis. TCRdb keeps only in-frame clones here, not all; method: immunoSEQ multiplex PCR. The sample records 77,000 or so clones, 80% to 95% being singletons. Sequences were derived from peripheral blood, sampled in the second trimester of pregnancy. Receptors were obtained from a female donor in good health, enrolled as a control in a pregnancy study. CDR3s include the opening cysteine and the closing phenylalanine or tryptophan. A D gene is named only where the DNA matches it firmly. A clone size is listed for some rows: how often the clone was seen (once, few, many), or a class if it is expanded.

v_gene	d_gene	j_gene	abundance	CDR3aa	CDR3nt
TRBV30	.	TRBJ1-5	.	CAWIFLGLYNQPQHF	TGTGCCTGGATTTTTTTGGGACTCTATAATCAGCCCCAGCATTTT
TRBV27	.	TRBJ1-4	.	CASSLSGNRGEKLFF	TGTGCCAGCAGTTTATCGGGAAACCGGGGGGAAAAACTGTTTTTT
TRBV5-4	TRBD2	TRBJ2-1	.	CARTHTGTNNNEQFF	TGTGCCCGCACCCATACCGGGACTAATAACAATGAGCAGTTCTTC
TRBV7-2	TRBD1	TRBJ1-6	.	CASSSWGQLNSPLHF	TGTGCCAGCAGCTCCTGGGGACAGCTAAATTCACCCCTCCACTTT
TRBV5-7	TRBD1	TRBJ2-7	.	CASSLANGQGAGEQYF	TGTGCCAGCAGCTTGGCCAACGGACAGGGGGCGGGTGAGCAGTACTTC
TRBV27	.	TRBJ2-3	once	CASSLSRGTDTQYF	TGTGCCAGCAGTTTGTCCAGGGGCACAGATACGCAGTATTTT
TRBV29-1	TRBD1	TRBJ2-7	.	CSVLGTGGGYEQYF	TGCAGCGTCCTGGGGACAGGTGGGGGGTACGAGCAGTACTTC
TRBV30	TRBD1	TRBJ1-1	.	CAWSVQGAEAFF	TGTGCCTGGAGTGTACAGGGGGCGGAAGCTTTCTTT
TRBV4-3	.	TRBJ1-4	.	CASSQDGRGSTNEKLFF	TGCGCCAGCAGCCAAGATGGTCGGGGATCGACTAATGAAAAACTGTTTTTT
TRBV6-1	TRBD2	TRBJ2-3	.	CASRNGLAPDTQYF	TGTGCCAGCAGGAATGGACTAGCGCCAGATACGCAGTATTTT
TRBV7-9	.	TRBJ1-1	.	CASSPSLGQGTEAFF	TGTGCCAGCAGTCCATCCTTAGGGCAGGGGACTGAAGCTTTCTTT
TRBV19	TRBD1	TRBJ1-5	.	CASSKGGLQPQHF	TGTGCCAGTAGTAAAGGGGGCCTACAGCCCCAGCATTTT
TRBV25-1	TRBD1	TRBJ1-1	.	CASSEYAGGRSAEAFF	TGTGCCAGCAGTGAATACGCAGGGGGAAGGTCTGCTGAAGCTTTCTTT
TRBV5-1	.	TRBJ1-5	.	CASSPRGVGGNQPQHF	TGCGCCAGCAGCCCCAGGGGTGTAGGGGGCAATCAGCCCCAGCATTTT
TRBV10-3	TRBD1	TRBJ1-5	.	CAISDGTVNQPQHF	TGTGCCATCAGTGATGGGACAGTTAATCAGCCCCAGCATTTT
TRBV5-1	TRBD1	TRBJ1-2	.	CASSRGDREKNYGYTF	TGCGCCAGCAGCCGGGGGGACAGGGAGAAAAACTATGGCTACACCTTC
TRBV18	TRBD2	TRBJ2-5	.	CASSPSYGRGGRETQYF	TGTGCCAGCTCACCCTCCTATGGGCGGGGGGGCAGAGAGACCCAGTACTTC
TRBV7-9	.	TRBJ1-1	.	CASSRGEESAFF	TGTGCCAGCAGCCGAGGGGAGGAGTCAGCTTTCTTT
TRBV4-3	.	TRBJ1-5	.	CASSQDRTPVAPQHF	TGCGCCAGCAGCCAAGACAGAACCCCCGTTGCGCCCCAGCATTTT
TRBV5-1	.	TRBJ2-1	.	CASSLVDNVYNEQFF	TGCGCCAGCAGCTTGGTAGATAACGTCTACAATGAGCAGTTCTTC
TRBV6-5	.	TRBJ1-2	.	CASSYADYGYTF	TGTGCCAGCAGTTACGCGGACTATGGCTACACCTTC
TRBV5-6	.	TRBJ1-1	.	CASSLHRNTEAFF	TGTGCCAGCAGCTTGCACAGGAACACTGAAGCTTTCTTT
TRBV4-3	TRBD1	TRBJ1-4	.	CASSPGTGGREKLFF	TGCGCCAGCAGCCCGGGGACAGGGGGGAGAGAAAAACTGTTTTTT
TRBV29-1	TRBD2	TRBJ2-7	.	CSVIIAGGGEQYF	TGCAGCGTAATAATAGCGGGGGGAGGCGAGCAGTACTTC
TRBV9	.	TRBJ1-2	once	CASSVGWGLQDGYTF	TGTGCCAGCAGCGTAGGGTGGGGGCTTCAAGATGGCTACACCTTC
TRBV5-1	TRBD1	TRBJ2-7	.	CASRQDRGYEQYF	TGCGCCAGCAGGCAGGACAGGGGCTACGAGCAGTACTTC
TRBV27	.	TRBJ1-4	.	CASSLGQGQEKLFF	TGTGCCAGCAGTTTAGGGCAGGGACAAGAAAAACTGTTTTTT
TRBV7-2	.	TRBJ1-1	.	CASIVGLTNTEAFF	TGTGCCAGCATCGTGGGACTGACGAACACTGAAGCTTTCTTT
TRBV13	.	TRBJ1-2	.	CASSLGQNDGYTF	TGTGCCAGCAGCTTAGGACAAAATGATGGCTACACCTTC
TRBV13	TRBD1	TRBJ2-6	.	CASSLTGGLRSGANVLTF	TGTGCCAGCAGCTTGACAGGGGGCTTAAGGTCTGGGGCCAACGTCCTGACTTTC
TRBV7-6	TRBD1	TRBJ2-2	.	CASSFGTGRVGELFF	TGTGCCAGCAGCTTTGGGACAGGGAGGGTCGGGGAGCTGTTTTTT
TRBV7-3	TRBD2	TRBJ2-3	.	CASSRTSGTRQYF	TGTGCCAGCAGCCGGACTTCCGGGACTAGGCAGTATTTT
TRBV27	.	TRBJ2-7	.	CASSFTERRSYEQYF	TGTGCCAGCAGTTTTACAGAAAGGAGGTCCTACGAGCAGTACTTC
TRBV30	.	TRBJ1-1	.	CAVTVGTEAFF	TGTGCCGTGACAGTAGGCACTGAAGCTTTCTTT
TRBV6-5	.	TRBJ1-2	.	CASSSATASGYTF	TGTGCCAGCAGTTCAGCGACAGCGTCTGGCTACACCTTC
TRBV15	TRBD1	TRBJ1-4	once	CATSVFGTGGEKLFF	TGTGCCACCAGCGTTTTTGGGACAGGGGGTGAAAAACTGTTTTTT
TRBV10-3	TRBD1	TRBJ1-1	once	CAISESIPGGWNTEAFF	TGTGCCATCAGTGAGTCGATTCCAGGGGGATGGAACACTGAAGCTTTCTTT
TRBV7-2	.	TRBJ2-7	.	CASSLGGAHEQYF	TGTGCCAGCAGCCTCGGAGGGGCCCACGAGCAGTACTTC